This T cell receptor (beta chain) came from a study of T cell clones after liver transplantation (dated by TCRdb to the late 2010s). Concerning the study at large: The samples were obtained from ITN030ST, a randomized trial that attempted immunosuppression withdrawal within 2 years after liver transplantation. Donor-reactive T cell clones were identified by TCRbeta sequencing after a pre-transplant mixed lymphocyte reaction and then tracked in post-transplant blood. Blood samples were collected pre-transplant, pre-randomization before withdrawal, and post-randomization after either complete withdrawal or failed withdrawal. Three of the eight recipients were HCV-positive; the others were transplanted for non-autoimmune, non-viral indications. The studied cohort comprised 8 liver transplant recipients, 3 classified as tolerant and 5 as non-tolerant. The subjects received no induction therapy and were kept on standard immunosuppression until randomization at 12-24 months post-transplant. As an antigen-independent comparator for donor-reactive sequences, third party-reactive TCRbeta sequences were also identified from pre-transplant MLRs. Tolerance was defined as complete withdrawal of immunosuppression for at least one year without a rise in liver enzymes beyond twice the upper limit of normal. What the research found in general, with its limitations: The decline in donor-reactive sequences exceeded the decline in third party-reactive sequences, suggesting partial antigen-specific deletion that was unrelated to withdrawal success. A significant post-transplant decrease in circulating donor-reactive CD4 TCRbeta sequences was observed in most of the 8 subjects, irrespective of tolerance or HCV status. After accounting for repertoire turnover, donor-reactive detection was significantly reduced in 7 of 8 subjects for CD4 and 8 of 8 for CD8. Because no allograft tissue specimens were available, donor-reactive T cells may have migrated into the graft instead of being deleted. The conclusions were considered preliminary, being limited by small, heterogeneous patient numbers and non-standardized post-transplant time points. In a couple of subjects, low numbers of available donor cells limited the measurable donor-reactive repertoire.

V loses 4 bases at its end and J loses 0 bases; junction bases beyond the gene matches: 10. Its CDR3 holds 18 amino acids, cysteine through phenylalanine. Only the CDR3 part of the read is kept: 54 bases, read in frame from the first base. About this clone itself: What antigen it recognizes has not been identified. Base-call qualities are not available, and no considerably larger clone is one nucleotide away.

Frozen genomic DNA underwent high-throughput TCRbeta CDR3 sequencing by immunoSEQ, including PCR amplification, mapping, bias correction and internal controls. On the study's bioinformatics: Productive rearrangements were kept, and unique TCRbeta sequences were defined by CDR3 nucleotide sequence plus V and J gene. Donor-reactive sequences required at least 5-fold expansion in CFSE-low cells versus unstimulated pre-transplant cells and at least 0.01% frequency. Minimum frequency thresholds were set for each subject based on the unstimulated sample with the lowest template count, ensuring at least 90% detection power. Jensen-Shannon divergence between the top 1000 TCRbeta sequences post- versus pre-transplant served as the measure of repertoire turnover. Changes in detection of donor-reactive sequences were assessed with two-sided Fisher's exact tests. Drawn from immuneACCESS, this table holds only the in-frame rearrangements with V and J called that TCRdb kept. Clones are partly lost; checked studies trace under half to an unresolved V gene and leave the rest unexplained. V, J and clone size reflect that table, while D and trimming were determined from the DNA. Recorded for this sample are 65,000 to 70,000 clones; 80% to 95% of them occurred a single time. The top ten hold over 0.75% of the sample.

Unstimulated PBMCs, after thawing, were stained for CD3, CD4 and CD8 and then FACS-sorted into CD3+CD4+ and CD3+CD8+ populations. All 8 studied subjects were randomized to immunosuppression withdrawal. Genomic DNA was isolated with the Qiagen DNeasy Blood and Tissue Kit. The chain couples TRBV23-1 to TRBJ1-5; TRBD1 matches 9 bases in the middle. Being an ORF, TRBV23-1 has a function that is uncertain. The TCR was taken from a human patient who received a liver transplant. In transplant recipients, some T cells may be of donor rather than host origin. The sample consisted of CD4+ T cells from blood, taken approximately 27 months after liver transplant. Here the CDR3 is given as CASSLGGTGIYSNQPQHF. In nucleotide form, the sequence is TGCGCCAGCAGTCTGGGAGGGACAGGGATCTATAGCAATCAGCCCCAGCATTTT.